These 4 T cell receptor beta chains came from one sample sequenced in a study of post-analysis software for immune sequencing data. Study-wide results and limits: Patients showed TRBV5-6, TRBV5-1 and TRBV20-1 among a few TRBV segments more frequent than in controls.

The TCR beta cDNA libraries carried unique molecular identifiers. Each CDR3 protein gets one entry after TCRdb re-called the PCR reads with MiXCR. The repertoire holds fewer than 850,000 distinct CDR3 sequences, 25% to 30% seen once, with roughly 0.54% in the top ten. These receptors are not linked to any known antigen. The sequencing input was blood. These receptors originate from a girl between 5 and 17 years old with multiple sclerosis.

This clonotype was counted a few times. The chain's CDR3 is CASGPGVLYEQYF. CDR3 nucleotides: TGTGCCAGCGGCCCAGGGGTACTCTACGAGCAGTACTTC. The chain recombines TRBV12-3 or TRBV12-4 with TRBJ2-7, with D perhaps TRBD1 (6 bases). This CDR3 is built from 13 residues. The V end was cut by 8 bases, the J end by 3 bases, with 14 bases between.

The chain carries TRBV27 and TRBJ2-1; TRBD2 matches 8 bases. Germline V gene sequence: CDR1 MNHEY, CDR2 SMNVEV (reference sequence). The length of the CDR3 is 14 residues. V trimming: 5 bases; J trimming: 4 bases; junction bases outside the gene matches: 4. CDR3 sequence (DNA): TGTGCCAGCAGTGTAGCGGGGATATACAATGAGCAGTTCTTC. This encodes CASSVAGIYNEQFF.

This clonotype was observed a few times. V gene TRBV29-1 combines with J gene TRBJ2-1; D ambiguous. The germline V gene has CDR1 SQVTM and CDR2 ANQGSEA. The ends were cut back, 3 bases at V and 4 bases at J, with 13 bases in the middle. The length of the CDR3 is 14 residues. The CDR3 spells CSVESEVRYNEQFF. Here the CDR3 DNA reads TGCAGCGTTGAGTCTGAAGTTAGATACAATGAGCAGTTCTTC.

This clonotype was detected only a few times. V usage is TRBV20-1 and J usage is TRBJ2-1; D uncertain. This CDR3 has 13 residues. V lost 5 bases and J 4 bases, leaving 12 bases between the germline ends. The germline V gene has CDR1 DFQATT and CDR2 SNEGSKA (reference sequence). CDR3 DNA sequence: TGCAGTGCTCGAGCGACACTATACAATGAGCAGTTCTTC. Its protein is CSARATLYNEQFF.